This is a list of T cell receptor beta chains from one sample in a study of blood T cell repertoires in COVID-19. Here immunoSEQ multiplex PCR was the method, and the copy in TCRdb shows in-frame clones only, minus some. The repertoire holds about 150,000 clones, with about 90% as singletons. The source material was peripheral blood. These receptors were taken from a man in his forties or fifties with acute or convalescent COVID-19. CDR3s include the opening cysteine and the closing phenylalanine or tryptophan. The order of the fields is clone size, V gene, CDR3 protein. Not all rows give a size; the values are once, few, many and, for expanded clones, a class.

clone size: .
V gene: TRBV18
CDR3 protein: CASSPPTGRTQYF

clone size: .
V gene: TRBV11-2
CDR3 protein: CASSFTGGYYEQYF

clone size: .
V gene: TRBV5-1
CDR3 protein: CASSLAAGQEKLFF

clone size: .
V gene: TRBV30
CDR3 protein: CAWSPEGDTQYF

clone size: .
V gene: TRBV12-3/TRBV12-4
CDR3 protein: CASSFGGGRGQYF

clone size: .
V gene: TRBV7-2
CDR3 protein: CASSSLLGANVLTF

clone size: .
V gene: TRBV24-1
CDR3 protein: CATSDSEAGTSGRRETQYF

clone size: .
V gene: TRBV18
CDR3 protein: CASSPPGRTEAFF

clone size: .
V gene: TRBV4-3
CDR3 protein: CASSQWDRGQDTQYF

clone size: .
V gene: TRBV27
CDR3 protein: CASLPTGRGTYEQYF

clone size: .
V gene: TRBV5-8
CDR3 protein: CASSLGVDGNNSPLHF

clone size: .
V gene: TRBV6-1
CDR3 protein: CASSSRVSTDTQYF

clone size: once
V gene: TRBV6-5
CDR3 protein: CASRDRGDIQYF

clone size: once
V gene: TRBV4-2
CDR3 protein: CASSQRGNNSPLHF

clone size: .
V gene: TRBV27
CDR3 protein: CASSLQQEGDTQYF

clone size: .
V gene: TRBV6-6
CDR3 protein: CASSYGGAKNIQYF

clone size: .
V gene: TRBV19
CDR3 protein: CASSYTVNEKLFF

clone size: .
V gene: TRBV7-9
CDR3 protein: CASRLLAGGPNEQFF

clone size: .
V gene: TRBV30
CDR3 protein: CAWSADRVWSPLHF

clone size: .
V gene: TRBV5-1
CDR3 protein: CASSLGGASYNEQFF

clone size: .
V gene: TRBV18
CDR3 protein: CASSPQVGQTYQETQYF

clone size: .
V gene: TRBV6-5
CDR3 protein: CASSSLGGRRSPLHF

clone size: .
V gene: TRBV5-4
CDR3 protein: CASSKTGGDTEAFF

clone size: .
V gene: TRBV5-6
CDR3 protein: CASSLAGGDDWGTDTQYF

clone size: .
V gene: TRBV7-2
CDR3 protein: CASSPGTSGTGELFF

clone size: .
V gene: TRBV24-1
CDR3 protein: CATSDLGTSGRPETQYF

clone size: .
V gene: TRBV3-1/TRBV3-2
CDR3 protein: CASSSGTTGTQYF

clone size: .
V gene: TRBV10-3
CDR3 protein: CASGIGLATNYEQYF

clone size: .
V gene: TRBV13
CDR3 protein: CASSSGELGPTGELFF

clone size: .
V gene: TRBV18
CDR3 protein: CASSRLPARQSEAFF

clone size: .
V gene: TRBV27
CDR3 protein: CASSSKGQTANTEAFF

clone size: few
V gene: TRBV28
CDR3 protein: CASSLVGLDGELFF

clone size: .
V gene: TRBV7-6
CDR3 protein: CASSYPAGSGNTEAFF

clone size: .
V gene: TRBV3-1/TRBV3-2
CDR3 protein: CASSQRTGLRGNTEAFF

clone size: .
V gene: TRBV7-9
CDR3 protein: CASSRGGQRETQYF

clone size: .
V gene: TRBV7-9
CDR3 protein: CASSLFGGRGLNEQFF

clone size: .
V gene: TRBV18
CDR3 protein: CASSPPTTGGYGYTF

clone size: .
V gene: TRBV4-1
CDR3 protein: CASSQGRTSGTVSSYNEQFF

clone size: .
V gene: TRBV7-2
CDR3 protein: CASSLAASTDTQYF

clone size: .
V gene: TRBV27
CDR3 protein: CATGYGQETQYF

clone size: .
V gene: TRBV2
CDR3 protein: CASSDESSGNTIYF

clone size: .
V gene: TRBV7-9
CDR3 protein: CASSKPGLADYEQYF

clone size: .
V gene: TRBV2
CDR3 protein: CASSPTSGSPGELFF

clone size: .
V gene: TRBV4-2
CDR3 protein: CASSHPTSGELFF

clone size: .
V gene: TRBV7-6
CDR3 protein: CASSSDLAGYNEQFF

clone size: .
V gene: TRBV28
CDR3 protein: CASSLTGAAVREAFF

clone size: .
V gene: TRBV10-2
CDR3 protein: CASTPGDNEKLFF

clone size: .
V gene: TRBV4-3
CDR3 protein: CASSQGTSGGSENEQFF

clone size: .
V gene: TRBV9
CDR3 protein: CASSVEGRADSPLHF

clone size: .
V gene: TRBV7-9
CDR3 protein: CASSGDRVSANEKLFF

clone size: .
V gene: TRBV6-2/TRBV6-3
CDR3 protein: CASSSPLFPGEAFF